Described below is a single T cell receptor (beta chain) sequence and its context. Its antigen remains unknown. A junction end diverges from the germline sequence, so it may reflect a read error. This specimen belongs to a study of cytomegalovirus exposure and HLA in healthy donors. Study-wide background: Early released data comprised 80 million to 90 million unique TCRs from HLA-typed donors.

Per germline, CDR1 MNHEY and CDR2 SMNVEV (reference sequence). This CDR3 has 15 amino acids. Notes on the study in general: The authors enumerated over 150 TCR beta chains as linked to cytomegalovirus.

All donors participated as healthy donors of bone marrow. 13 Jbeta primers and 60 Vbeta primers were used for the PCR. The protocol was immunoSEQ multiplex PCR, while the TCRdb copy is restricted to in-frame clones and leaves out a portion. The profile shows some 95,000 clones, roughly 70% of them singletons. The TCR originated in a woman younger than 30 in good health and CMV-seropositive. The chain joins TRBV27 to TRBJ2-5; a weak D match, TRBD1 (5 bases). The tail of the sequence fits TRBJ2-7 better, so the J call may be wrong. Sequencing was done on a sample of PBMCs. CDR3 protein: CASSISTDTSYEQYF. The CDR3 bases are TGTGCCAGCAGTATATCGACAGACACCTCCTACGAGCAGTACTTC.